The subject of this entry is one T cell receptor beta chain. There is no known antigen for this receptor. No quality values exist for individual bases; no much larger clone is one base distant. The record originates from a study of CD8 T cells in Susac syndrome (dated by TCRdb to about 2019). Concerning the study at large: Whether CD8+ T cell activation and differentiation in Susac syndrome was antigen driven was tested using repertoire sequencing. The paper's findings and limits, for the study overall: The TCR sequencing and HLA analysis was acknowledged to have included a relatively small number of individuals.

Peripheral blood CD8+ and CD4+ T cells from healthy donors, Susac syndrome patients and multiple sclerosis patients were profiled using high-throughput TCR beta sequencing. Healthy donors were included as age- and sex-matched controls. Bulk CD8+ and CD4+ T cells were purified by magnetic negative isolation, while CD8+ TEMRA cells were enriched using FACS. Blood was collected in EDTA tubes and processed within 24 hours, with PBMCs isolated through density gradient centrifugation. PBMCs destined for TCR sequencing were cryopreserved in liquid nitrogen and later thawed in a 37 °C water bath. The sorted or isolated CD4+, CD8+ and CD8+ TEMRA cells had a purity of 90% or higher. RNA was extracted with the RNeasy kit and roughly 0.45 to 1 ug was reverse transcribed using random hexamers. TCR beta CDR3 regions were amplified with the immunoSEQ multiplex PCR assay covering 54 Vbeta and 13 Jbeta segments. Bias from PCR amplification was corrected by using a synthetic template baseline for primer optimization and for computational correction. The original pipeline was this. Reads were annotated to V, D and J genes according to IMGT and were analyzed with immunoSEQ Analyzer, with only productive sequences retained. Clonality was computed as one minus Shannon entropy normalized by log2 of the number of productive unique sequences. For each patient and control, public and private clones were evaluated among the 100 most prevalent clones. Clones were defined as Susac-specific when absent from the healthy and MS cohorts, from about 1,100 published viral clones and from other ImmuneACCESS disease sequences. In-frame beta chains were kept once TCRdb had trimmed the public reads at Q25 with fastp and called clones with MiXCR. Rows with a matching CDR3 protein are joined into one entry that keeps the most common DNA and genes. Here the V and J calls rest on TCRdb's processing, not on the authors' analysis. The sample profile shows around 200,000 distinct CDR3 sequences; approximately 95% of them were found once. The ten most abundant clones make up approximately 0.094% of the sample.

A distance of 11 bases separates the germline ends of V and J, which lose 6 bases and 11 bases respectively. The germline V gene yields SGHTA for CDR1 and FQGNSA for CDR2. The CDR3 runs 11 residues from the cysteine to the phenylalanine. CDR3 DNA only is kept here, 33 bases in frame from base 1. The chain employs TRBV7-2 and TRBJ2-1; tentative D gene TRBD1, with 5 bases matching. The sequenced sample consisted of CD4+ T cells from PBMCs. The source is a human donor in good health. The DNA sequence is TGTGCCAGCAGATTTGACAGACAGCAGTTCTTC. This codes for CASRFDRQQFF. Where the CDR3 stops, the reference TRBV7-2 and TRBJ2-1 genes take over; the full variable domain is GAGVSQSPSNKVTEKGKDVELRCDPISGHTALYWYRQSLGQGLEFLIYFQGNSAPDKSGLPSDRFSAERTGGSVSTLTIQRTQQEDSAVYLCASRFDRQQFFGPGTRLTVL.